Reported below is one T cell receptor (beta chain). The antigen it recognizes is unknown. No base quality information exists; no much larger clone differs at one position. The data were produced on an Illumina HiSeq 2500. Quantitative 5'-RACE with molecular barcodes was the method used to prepare the TCR beta libraries. As for the authors' bioinformatics: To identify disease-linked TCR variants, a new computational method was used, one built on a probabilistic model of VDJ rearrangement. The public reads were run again by TCRdb, first through fastp at Q25 and then through MiXCR, and only productive beta chains were kept. CDR3 protein duplicates are merged, each entry listing the most common genes and DNA. For this entry, the V and J calls and clone size follow TCRdb and not the study's own pipeline. The sample data list about 150,000 distinct CDR3 sequences, and around 43% of these were observed just once. The ten largest account for around 15% of the sample.

This sample was included in a study of CD8 T cells in ankylosing spondylitis (dated by TCRdb to about 2017). Regarding the research as a whole: The study profiled T cell receptor beta repertoires in healthy donors and ankylosing spondylitis patients to find disease-linked TCR variants. In total, the full study cohort was made up of approximately 99 healthy donors and 25 ankylosing spondylitis patients. Peripheral blood was sampled, and synovial fluid was additionally collected from ankylosing spondylitis patients.

The paper's findings and limits, for the study overall: Some of the motif variants had been reported before in the synovial fluid and blood of reactive arthritis patients, a finding that suggests common disease-initiation mechanisms. Blood from ankylosing spondylitis patients appeared to be characterized by a TCR beta motif composed of eight highly homologous amino acid variants. The disease-linked clones were reported to be significantly enriched in matched synovial fluid samples from ankylosing spondylitis patients. The disease-linked clones showed a CD8+ phenotype and occurred at relatively low frequencies in peripheral blood.

Inclusive of the bounding cysteine and phenylalanine, the CDR3 is 13 residues long. Kept here is only the CDR3 DNA, which spans 39 bases and is read in frame from base 1. The germline V gene sets CDR1 to MGHDK and CDR2 to SYGVNS. Cut back by 4 bases and 4 bases, the V and J ends lie 10 bases apart. Synovial fluid samples were matched to blood samples from the same ankylosing spondylitis patients. The specimen sequenced was synovial fluid, either unsorted or a sorted T cell fraction (not recorded which). The chain employs TRBV25-1 and TRBJ1-2, with no D gene named confidently. The TCR comes from a male donor with ankylosing spondylitis. The sequenced DNA is TGTGCCAGCAGTGTTGGAGCACCCTATGGCTACACCTTC. It encodes CASSVGAPYGYTF.